These 21 T cell receptor beta chains share one sample of origin, sequenced in a study of T-cell reconstitution after alpha-beta-depleted transplantation in children. Library preparation (for TCRbeta) was performed with unique molecular identifiers. TCRdb independently ran MiXCR on the PCR reads; one entry per CDR3 protein. This sample yields a few hundred thousand distinct CDR3 sequences, of which 13% are seen a single time; around 2% belongs to the top ten. Here the sequenced sample was PBMCs, mostly from graft donor cells, taken 360 days after TCRalphabeta/CD19-depleted stem cell transplant. The receptors originated from a male patient younger than 18 who had a stem cell transplant for acute myeloid leukemia, so the T cells may come from the graft donor.

This clonotype came up many times. J is TRBJ2-5 and V is TRBV4-3; no reliable D call. This CDR3 spans 14 amino acids. The ends were cut back, 0 bases at V and 2 bases at J, with 7 bases in the middle. Germline V gene lookup returns CDR1 LGHNA and CDR2 YSLEER. The CDR3 DNA follows: TGCGCCAGCAGCCAAGATCTGTATCAAGAGACCCAGTACTTC. It codes for CASSQDLYQETQYF.

This chain connects TRBV2 to TRBJ2-3, with D perhaps assigned TRBD1 or TRBD2 (6 bases each). The CDR3 runs to 15 residues. V was shortened by 5 bases and J by 11 bases, with 23 bases between the two germline ends. The germline V gene encodes CDR1 SNHLY and CDR2 FYNNEI. The CDR3 loop is CASSRPDGGGKRQYF. In DNA form, the CDR3 reads TGTGCCAGCAGTCGACCGGACGGGGGCGGGAAGCGGCAGTATTTT.

This clonotype was seen more than once but under ten times. The chain links TRBV27 to TRBJ2-1; tentatively, D is TRBD1 (5 bases). V was trimmed by 3 bases and J by 2 bases, leaving 8 bases between them. The CDR3 totals 14 residues. Germline V lookup: CDR1 MNHEY, CDR2 SMNVEV (reference sequence). The CDR3, as DNA: TGTGCCAGCAGTTTTGTAGGGGCCTACAATGAGCAGTTCTTC. Translating gives CASSFVGAYNEQFF.

The CDR3 DNA reads TGTGCCAGCACCTCAGGGTGGACCTATAATTCACCCCTCCACTTT. It is translated as CASTSGWTYNSPLHF. The rearrangement links TRBV6-2 or TRBV6-3 to TRBJ1-6; D is possibly TRBD1 (5 bases). The CDR3 loop spans 15 amino acids. The V and J ends lost 7 bases and 2 bases respectively, with 12 bases between them. The germline gives CDR1 MNHEY, CDR2 SVGEGT.

The genes are TRBV10-3 and TRBJ2-3, with D perhaps matching TRBD1 or TRBD2 (5 bases each). The V end was cut by 2 bases, the J end by 0 bases, with 6 bases between. Germline V lookup: CDR1 ENHRY, CDR2 SYGVKD. CDR3 size: 14 residues. The DNA for the CDR3 is TGTGCCATCAGTGAGGGGGGAAGCACAGATACGCAGTATTTT. This sequence encodes CAISEGGSTDTQYF.

This clonotype was picked up a small number of times. The chain joins TRBV7-9 to TRBJ2-3, with D perhaps TRBD1 or TRBD2 (5 bases each). CDR3 length equals 16 residues. The V end was cut by 2 bases, the J end by 6 bases, with 18 bases between. Germline loops: CDR1 SEHNR, CDR2 FQNEAQ (reference sequence). The CDR3 sequence: CASSLRSGLPDDTQYF. The CDR3 nucleotides are TGTGCCAGCAGCTTAAGGTCGGGGCTGCCAGACGATACGCAGTATTTT.

In its sample, this clonotype was seen a few times. The V gene is TRBV20-1, the J gene TRBJ1-1; D is unclear. Germline V lookup: CDR1 DFQATT, CDR2 SNEGSKA (reference sequence). This CDR3 contains 14 residues. Deletions cut 1 base from V and 0 bases from J, with 9 bases between. The CDR3 region has the DNA TGCAGTGCTAGAGGGCAGGCCATGAACACTGAAGCTTTCTTT. Translation: CSARGQAMNTEAFF.

The rearrangement links TRBV19 to TRBJ2-1, with D perhaps being TRBD1 or TRBD2 (5 bases each). Germline CDR1 reads LNHDA; CDR2 reads SQIVND (reference sequence). The CDR3 totals 15 residues. V lost 7 bases and J lost 3, with 16 bases in between. The CDR3 reads CASIKTGPNYNEQFF. The CDR3, as DNA: TGTGCCAGTATTAAGACGGGACCGAACTACAATGAGCAGTTCTTC. Based on the CDR3 plus reference TRBV19 and TRBJ2-1, the full variable domain is DGGITQSPKYLFRKEGQNVTLSCEQNLNHDAMYWYRQDPGQGLRLIYYSQIVNDFQKGDIAEGYSVSREKKESFPLTVTSAQKNPTAFYLCASIKTGPNYNEQFFGPGTRLTVL.

This clonotype was counted between two and nine times. The chain uses TRBV6-2 or TRBV6-3 and TRBJ1-2, with TRBD1 as a possible D gene (5 bases). CDR3 length equals 15 residues. V lost 6 bases, J lost 3 bases, and 17 bases lay in between. Germline V gives CDR1 MNHEY, CDR2 SVGEGT. The CDR3 loop reads CASRNGPDRHYGYTF. The CDR3 DNA reads as TGTGCCAGCAGAAATGGACCCGACAGACACTATGGCTACACCTTC.

This chain links TRBV29-1 with TRBJ2-1, with D possibly matching TRBD2 (5 bases). Germline-derived CDR1 and CDR2 are SQVTM and ANQGSEA. The V and J ends lost 1 base and 5 bases respectively, with 21 bases between them. The CDR3 extends over 17 amino acids. The CDR3 spells CSVEVELREGADNEQFF. The CDR3 bases are TGCAGCGTTGAAGTCGAGTTAAGAGAGGGAGCTGACAATGAGCAGTTCTTC.

This clonotype was recorded a few times. The V and J genes are TRBV4-3 and TRBJ2-1, with 10 bases aligning to TRBD2. V was clipped by 5 bases and J by 7 bases; unmatched bases: 8. CDR3 length: 15 amino acids. Germline loops: CDR1 LGHNA, CDR2 YSLEER. As DNA, the CDR3 is TGCGCCAGCAGCGGCATGGGGACTAGCGCTAATGAGCAGTTCTTC. This encodes CASSGMGTSANEQFF.

The chain is built from TRBV6-1 and TRBJ2-1; D unresolved. Trimming cost V 6 bases and J 6 bases, with 18 bases left between them. Looked up from germline, CDR1 is MNHNS and CDR2 is SASEGT. The CDR3 loop spans 15 amino acids. For the CDR3, the DNA is TGTGCCAGCAGGACCCCCATAGGGTCGGGCAATGAGCAGTTCTTC. Residues: CASRTPIGSGNEQFF.

CDR3 coding DNA: TGCGCCAGCAGCCCGATAGCGGGACTCACAGATACGCAGTATTTT. Residues: CASSPIAGLTDTQYF. The chain combines TRBV5-1 with TRBJ2-3, with 8 bases that match TRBD2. The trim removed 4 bases at V and 2 bases at J, leaving 6 bases unmatched. Germline loops: CDR1 SGHRS, CDR2 YFSETQ. The CDR3 covers 15 residues.

This clonotype was counted between two and nine times. V and J are TRBV11-1 and TRBJ2-2; 10 bases match TRBD1. CDR1 and CDR2 (germline): SGHAT, FQDESV (reference sequence). Trimming removed 6 bases from V and 5 bases from J; junction bases left unmatched: 21. The length of the CDR3 is 20 residues. CDR3 DNA: TGTGCCAGCAGGTTCCGCTCCGGGACAGGGGAAGGGAAATGGACCGGGGAGCTGTTTTTT. Translated: CASRFRSGTGEGKWTGELFF.

In its sample, this clonotype was seen many times. The J gene is TRBJ2-1, the V gene TRBV7-9, with a weak D call TRBD2 (5 bases). Germline-derived CDR1 and CDR2 are SEHNR and FQNEAQ (reference sequence). The CDR3 sequence is 12 residues long. V gave up 8 bases and J gave up 10 bases, with 15 bases separating them. This chain's CDR3 is CASDGLSGEQFF. Here the CDR3 DNA reads TGTGCCAGCGACGGACTGTCGGGCGAGCAGTTCTTC.

This clonotype was picked up a small number of times. The V gene is TRBV6-1, the J gene TRBJ2-7; 9 bases match TRBD2. The germline CDR1 and CDR2 sequences are MNHNS and SASEGT. V was clipped by 9 bases and J by 0 bases; unmatched bases: 6. CDR3 length equals 14 residues. For the CDR3, the DNA is TGTGCCAGTACGCGAGCGGGAGGCTCCTACGAGCAGTACTTC. Residues: CASTRAGGSYEQYF.

The V call is TRBV18, the J call TRBJ1-5, with D unclear. The CDR3 spans 14 residues. V was trimmed by 3 bases and J by 7 bases, leaving 13 bases between them. In germline, CDR1 is KGHSH, CDR2 LQKENI. The CDR3 DNA follows: TGTGCCAGCTCACCTGGGAGACAAGAGCAGCCCCAGCATTTT. As protein: CASSPGRQEQPQHF.

The chain uses TRBV7-2 and TRBJ2-3; 10 nucleotides agree with TRBD2. CDR1 is SGHTA, CDR2 FQGNSA, per germline. V gave up 5 bases and J gave up 2 bases; unmatched junction bases: 10. The CDR3 is 17 amino acids. In nucleotides, the CDR3 is TGTGCCAGCAGCCCTCGGACTAGCGGCCTATTCACAGATACGCAGTATTTT. This codes for CASSPRTSGLFTDTQYF.

The V and J genes are TRBV19 and TRBJ2-2, with D perhaps TRBD1 (5 bases). The germline CDR1 and CDR2 sequences are LNHDA and SQIVND (reference sequence). The CDR3 covers 18 residues. V was cut by 5 bases and J by 6 bases, with 25 bases left in between. CDR3 in DNA: TGTGCCAGTAGTGCAACCCCCGGGCCAGGGTTTGTTCCCGGGGAGCTGTTTTTT. Translating it yields CASSATPGPGFVPGELFF.

The gene calls are TRBV7-6 and TRBJ2-7; weak D call: TRBD1 (5 bases). Trimming removed 2 bases at V and 0 bases at J, with 11 bases between. The CDR3 length is 15 residues. From germline, CDR1 is SGHVS and CDR2 FNYEAQ. The DNA for the CDR3 is TGTGCCAGCAGCTTATGGGGCAGTTCCTCCTACGAGCAGTACTTC. Translation: CASSLWGSSSYEQYF.

This clonotype has ten or more counts. V usage is TRBV12-3 or TRBV12-4 and J usage is TRBJ1-2, with D possibly TRBD1 on 5 matching bases. The V end was cut by 7 bases, the J end by 4 bases, with 13 bases between. The CDR3 runs to 13 residues. The CDR3 loop reads CASNWGSSYGYTF. As DNA, the CDR3 is TGTGCCAGCAACTGGGGCAGTTCCTATGGCTACACCTTC.